Below, 9 T cell receptor beta chains from the same sample are listed, as sequenced in a study of PD-1 blockade in classical Hodgkin lymphoma. Time point reported: cycle 4 day 1 (C4D1), after more than 5 weeks of nivolumab. With no exception, relapse followed autologous stem cell transplantation in all patients, and brentuximab vedotin exposure varied. Produced via immunoSEQ multiplex PCR; TCRdb's table is partial and in-frame only. Here the sample spans 100,000 to 120,000 clones, roughly 87% being singletons. Here the sequenced sample was peripheral blood mononuclear cells (PBMCs), taken before the fourth cycle of nivolumab. The receptor source for this set is a human donor with classical Hodgkin lymphoma.

The V gene is TRBV29-1, the J gene TRBJ2-1; TRBD2 is a possible D gene (6 bases). This CDR3 comprises 15 residues. CDR1 is SQVTM and CDR2 is ANQGSEA in the germline V gene. V shed 6 bases and J shed 5 bases, with 20 bases lying between them. The CDR3 DNA follows: TGCAGCGTCTCAGAGCCGGGGGTATCGAACAATGAGCAGTTCTTC. Residues: CSVSEPGVSNNEQFF.

The chain recombines TRBV29-1 with TRBJ2-1; 7 bases align to TRBD2. CDR3 size: 14 residues. V shed 7 bases and J 4 bases; nucleotides not matched to a gene: 10. Germline CDR1 and CDR2: SQVTM and ANQGSEA. The CDR3 region has the DNA TGCAGCGACGTAGGGACTACTATTTACAATGAGCAGTTCTTC. Protein: CSDVGTTIYNEQFF.

This sequence joins TRBV4-2 and TRBJ1-1; D perhaps matches TRBD1 (5 bases). From germline, CDR1 is LGHNA and CDR2 YNFKEQ. The CDR3 loop spans 12 amino acids. V was shortened by 1 base and J by 10 bases, with 10 bases between the two germline ends. For the CDR3, the DNA is TGTGCCAGCAGCCAAGGGGACGATGGAGCTTTCTTT. Translated: CASSQGDDGAFF.

Concerning this clone itself: One end of the junction is discordant with germline, which a read error may explain. The rearrangement joins TRBV29-1 to TRBJ1-2, with a weak D call TRBD1 (5 bases). Germline lookup yields CDR1 SQVTM and CDR2 ANQGSEA. The CDR3 spans 8 residues. In DNA form, the CDR3 reads TGCAGCGTGGACACCCTCTCCTTC. This gives the protein CSVDTLSF.

V and J are TRBV11-1 and TRBJ2-1; D uncertain. This CDR3 comprises 13 residues. The V end lost 1 base, the J end lost 7 bases, and 8 bases lay between the germline ends. CDR1 is SGHAT, CDR2 FQDESV, per germline (reference sequence). The CDR3 loop reads CASSLGDGNEQFF. Here the CDR3 DNA reads TGTGCCAGCAGCTTAGGCGACGGGAATGAGCAGTTCTTC.

This clone has just one count. The chain has TRBV15 and TRBJ1-2; 8 positions match TRBD1. Germline V gene sequence: CDR1 LNHNV, CDR2 YYDKDF (reference sequence). Unmatched junction bases numbered 4, after V lost 4 bases and J lost 0 bases. The CDR3 has 15 residues. CDR3 protein: CATSTRTGSNYGYTF. For the CDR3, the DNA is TGTGCCACCAGCACTCGGACAGGGTCTAACTATGGCTACACCTTC.

This chain links TRBV4-1 with TRBJ1-1; D gene ambiguous. Germline V lookup: CDR1 MGHRA, CDR2 YSYEKL. The CDR3 consists of 14 residues. V gave up 3 bases and J gave up 0 bases, with 8 bases separating them. CDR3 nucleotides: TGCGCCAGCAGCCATTTACAGATGAACACTGAAGCTTTCTTT. Translating gives CASSHLQMNTEAFF.

The chain employs TRBV30 and TRBJ2-2; perhaps TRBD1 as D (5 bases). The CDR3 contains 14 residues. V lost 5 bases to trimming and J lost 6 bases, with 16 bases between them. Germline V gene sequence: CDR1 GTSNPN, CDR2 SVGIG (reference sequence). CDR3: CAWGQGQGSGELFF. In DNA form, the CDR3 reads TGTGCCTGGGGGCAAGGCCAGGGATCCGGGGAGCTGTTTTTT.

The V gene is TRBV5-8, the J gene TRBJ1-3; unclear D gene. V was clipped by 4 bases and J by 0 bases, with 11 bases between them. CDR1 is SGHTS and CDR2 is YDEGEE in the germline V gene. CDR3 length equals 15 residues. This CDR3 reads CASSSILFSGNTIYF. The CDR3 DNA is TGTGCCAGCAGCAGCATCCTCTTCTCTGGAAACACCATATATTTT.